These 21 T cell receptor beta chains came from one sample sequenced in a study of cytotoxic CD8 clonotypes in ibrutinib-treated CLL. Sequencing was performed with immunoSEQ multiplex PCR; in TCRdb, only in-frame clones are kept and a portion is missing. Counted here are about 22,000 clones, roughly 80% occurring once; the ten biggest clones make up around 7.9%. The specimen was PBMCs, collected before ibrutinib treatment. These receptor sequences come from a human donor with chronic lymphocytic leukemia.

The chain combines TRBV10-1 with TRBJ2-5; D unclear. Germline V lookup: CDR1 WNHNN, CDR2 SYGVQD (reference sequence). The CDR3 length is 14 residues. V lost 5 bases and J 1 base, leaving 11 bases between the germline ends. CDR3 protein: CASSIWFSQETQYF. The DNA for the CDR3 is TGCGCCAGCAGTATTTGGTTTAGCCAAGAGACCCAGTACTTC.

J is TRBJ1-2 and V is TRBV18; D perhaps matches TRBD1 (6 bases). The CDR3 has 19 residues. Germline V CDR1 and CDR2: KGHSH, LQKENI. Trimming took 3 bases from V and 8 from J, leaving 31 bases between them. The CDR3 here is CASSPIGQNQGLKRMGYTF. The CDR3 DNA sequence: TGTGCCAGCTCACCTATTGGACAAAACCAGGGGCTCAAAAGGATGGGCTACACCTTC. The full variable domain, completed using reference TRBV18 and TRBJ1-2, is NAGVMQNPRHLVRRRGQEARLRCSPMKGHSHVYWYRQLPEEGLKFMVYLQKENIIDESGMPKERFSAEFPKEGPSILRIQQVVRGDSAAYFCASSPIGQNQGLKRMGYTFGSGTRLTVV.

The CDR3 sequence: CASSVETDYEQYF. DNA for the CDR3: TGTGCCAGCAGCGTAGAGACGGACTACGAGCAGTACTTC. The chain joins TRBV9 to TRBJ2-7; D not certain. The CDR3 contains 13 residues. Germline V gene data show CDR1 as SGDLS and CDR2 as YYNGEE. The V end lost 0 bases, the J end lost 3 bases, and 7 bases lay between the germline ends.

This rearrangement joins TRBV10-3 to TRBJ1-1, with D possibly matching TRBD1 (6 bases). Germline V CDR1 and CDR2: ENHRY, SYGVKD. CDR3 length equals 12 residues. V was clipped by 6 bases and J by 4 bases, with 9 bases between them. The CDR3 is CAISKGGTEAFF. CDR3 bases: TGTGCCATCAGCAAAGGGGGCACTGAAGCTTTCTTT.

This chain connects TRBV7-9 to TRBJ2-5; TRBD1 matches 10 bases. Germline-derived CDR1 and CDR2 are SEHNR and FQNEAQ (reference sequence). The V and J ends lost 5 bases and 1 base, in that order; junction bases with no gene match: 10. The CDR3 length is 17 residues. CDR3 DNA: TGTGCCAGCAGCCCAGGGCCGACAGGGGGCCGCCAAGAGACCCAGTACTTC. This encodes CASSPGPTGGRQETQYF.

V is TRBV9 and J is TRBJ1-3; D gene ambiguous. This CDR3 has 16 residues. The V and J ends lost 0 bases and 0 bases respectively, with 10 bases between them. CDR1 is SGDLS, CDR2 YYNGEE, per germline. This CDR3 is CASSVELPGSGNTIYF. The CDR3 DNA sequence: TGTGCCAGCAGCGTAGAATTACCCGGCTCTGGAAACACCATATATTTT.

This chain links TRBV2 with TRBJ1-1; TRBD1 might be the D (5 bases). The CDR3 is 13 amino acids. The ends were cut back, 4 bases at V and 4 bases at J, with 10 bases in the middle. CDR1 SNHLY and CDR2 FYNNEI come from the germline V gene. In nucleotides, the CDR3 is TGTGCCAGCAGTGTCGGGACGGGCACTGAAGCTTTCTTT. Translation gives CASSVGTGTEAFF.

The V call is TRBV9, the J call TRBJ2-1, with no clear D. The V and J ends lost 0 bases and 2 bases respectively, with 15 bases between them. The CDR3 covers 17 residues. Germline V CDR1 and CDR2: SGDLS, YYNGEE. CDR3 loop: CASSVEGRWSTYNEQFF. Here the CDR3 DNA reads TGTGCCAGCAGCGTAGAGGGTCGCTGGAGTACCTACAATGAGCAGTTCTTC.

The rearrangement joins TRBV5-1 to TRBJ2-1, with TRBD2 matching 8 bases. J was trimmed by 0 bases and V by 2 bases; bases with no gene match: 4. The CDR3 sequence is 16 residues long. From germline, CDR1 is SGHRS and CDR2 YFSETQ. The DNA for the CDR3 is TGCGCCAGCAGCTTCTCCGGGGGGGCCTCCTACAATGAGCAGTTCTTC. Translating it yields CASSFSGGASYNEQFF.

This chain uses TRBV28 with TRBJ2-7; D unclear. CDR3 size: 12 residues. Germline V lookup: CDR1 MDHEN, CDR2 SYDVKM. Trimming removed 7 bases from V and 1 base from J, with 8 bases in between. The CDR3 protein is CASTPTSYEQYF. The CDR3 DNA is TGTGCCAGCACCCCTACGTCCTACGAGCAGTACTTC.

This chain uses TRBV2 with TRBJ1-1; possibly TRBD1 for D (6 bases). V lost 6 bases and J 0 bases, leaving 11 bases between the germline ends. Germline lookup yields CDR1 SNHLY and CDR2 FYNNEI. The CDR3 is 14 amino acids. The CDR3 region is CASRRTDMNTEAFF. The DNA for the CDR3 is TGTGCCAGCAGACGGACAGATATGAACACTGAAGCTTTCTTT.

This chain connects TRBV7-8 to TRBJ2-1; 12 bases match TRBD2. Germline trimming cut 5 bases from V and 4 bases from J; bases unmatched to any gene: 3. Germline values: CDR1 SGHVS, CDR2 FQNEAQ. The CDR3 runs 15 residues. The CDR3 region has the DNA TGTGCCAGCAGCGCCACTAGCGGGGGGTACAATGAGCAGTTCTTC. Its translation is CASSATSGGYNEQFF.

This clone was counted a few times. The DNA for the CDR3 is TGCGCCAGCAGCAGACAGGGGGCATCCTACGAGCAGTACTTC. Its translation is CASSRQGASYEQYF. The chain links TRBV5-1 to TRBJ2-7; 10 nucleotides agree with TRBD1. With 4 bases clipped from V and 1 base from J, the junction kept 2 bases outside the gene matches. The CDR3 is 14 residues long. The V gene's germline CDR1 is SGHRS and CDR2 YFSETQ.

V usage is TRBV6-5 and J usage is TRBJ2-7; 7 bases match TRBD1. J gave up 3 bases and V 11 bases, and 16 bases lay outside the gene matches. The CDR3 consists of 15 residues. Germline CDR1 reads MNHEY; CDR2 reads SVGAGI. CDR3 residues: CAARQGVIPHYEQYF. CDR3 DNA: TGTGCCGCCAGACAGGGTGTGATCCCCCACTACGAGCAGTACTTC.

The table lists this clone with a count of one. The chain employs TRBV19 and TRBJ2-1, with TRBD2 identical over 9 bases. The length of the CDR3 is 16 residues. Germline CDR1 is LNHDA and CDR2 is SQIVND (reference sequence). V lost 2 bases to trimming and J lost 0 bases; unmatched junction nucleotides: 2. For the CDR3, the DNA is TGTGCCAGTAGTATACTAGCGGGAAGCTCCTACAATGAGCAGTTCTTC. This translates into CASSILAGSSYNEQFF.

The J gene is TRBJ2-1, the V gene TRBV12-5, with 12 bases matching TRBD2. The CDR3 length is 15 residues. Trimming at V came to 3 bases and at J to 7 bases, leaving 4 bases not matched to a gene. Germline V CDR1 and CDR2: LGHNT, FRNRAP. The CDR3 protein is CASGFPSGGANEQFF. Written as DNA, the CDR3 is TGTGCTAGTGGTTTCCCTAGCGGGGGGGCAAATGAGCAGTTCTTC.

The chain recombines TRBV5-1 with TRBJ2-1; D is possibly TRBD1 (5 bases). CDR3 length: 13 amino acids. Germline V gene sequence: CDR1 SGHRS, CDR2 YFSETQ. Deletions cut 3 bases from V and 3 bases from J, with 7 bases between. In DNA form, the CDR3 reads TGCGCCAGCAGCTCCGACAGCTACAATGAGCAGTTCTTC. Its translation: CASSSDSYNEQFF.

CDR3 bases: TGTGCCAGCAGCTTAGGGGGGACAGGGCCCCGGAACATTCAGTACTTC. Translation gives CASSLGGTGPRNIQYF. This sequence joins TRBV7-2 and TRBJ2-4; 9 nucleotides agree with TRBD1. Germline-derived CDR1 and CDR2 are SGHTA and FQGNSA. Trimming cost V 1 base and J 7 bases; bases outside gene matches: 8. The CDR3 spans 16 residues.

This clone appeared a few times. The chain combines TRBV6-5 with TRBJ1-2, with a tentative D call TRBD1 (6 bases). Per the germline V gene, CDR1 is MNHEY and CDR2 is SVGAGI. This CDR3 is built from 16 residues. The V end lost 0 bases, the J end lost 2 bases, and 13 bases lay between the germline ends. Here the CDR3 reads CASSYSGRGSNYGYTF. CDR3 nucleotides: TGTGCCAGCAGTTACTCAGGCAGGGGTTCGAACTATGGCTACACCTTC.

The J gene is TRBJ1-2, the V gene TRBV18; D is undetermined. V gave up 3 bases and J gave up 3 bases, with 5 bases separating them. Germline V gene sequence: CDR1 KGHSH, CDR2 LQKENI. The CDR3 consists of 12 residues. The CDR3 DNA follows: TGTGCCAGCTCACCTCGGGACTATGGCTACACCTTC. It translates to CASSPRDYGYTF.

The chain combines TRBV4-3 with TRBJ2-5; D gene ambiguous. The CDR3 runs to 16 residues. Trimming left V 1 base short and J 9 bases short, with 21 bases between. Germline V gives CDR1 LGHNA, CDR2 YSLEER. The chain's CDR3 is CASSQGTVPALSSQYF. The CDR3 DNA follows: TGCGCCAGCAGCCAAGGAACAGTCCCCGCCTTGTCGTCCCAGTACTTC.